The 10 T cell receptor beta chains below were found in one sample sequenced in a study of T cells after yellow fever vaccination. In TCRdb, the 5' RACE reads were re-called with MiXCR into one record per CDR3 protein. The sample records 250,000 to 400,000 distinct CDR3 sequences, approximately 4.3% being singletons. Sequences were derived from PBMCs, sampled 15 days after the yellow fever booster vaccination. These receptor sequences come from a man aged 18 to 29 who received the YFV17D yellow fever vaccine.

This clonotype was seen repeatedly, ten times or more. The J gene is TRBJ2-1, the V gene TRBV4-2; 9 bases are a match to TRBD2. This CDR3 is built from 15 residues. V shed 4 bases and J 3 bases; nucleotides not matched to a gene: 4. Germline CDR1 and CDR2: LGHNA and YNFKEQ. CDR3 in amino acids: CASSPRLADYNEQFF. The CDR3 region has the DNA TGTGCCAGCAGCCCCCGACTAGCGGACTACAATGAGCAGTTCTTC.

This clonotype was observed a few times. This chain joins TRBV7-3 and TRBJ2-5; no clear D. The ends were cut back, 4 bases at V and 5 bases at J, with 8 bases in the middle. CDR1 is SGHTA, CDR2 FQGTGA, per germline. This CDR3 has 12 amino acids. The CDR3, as DNA: TGTGCCAGCAGCTCCGGGCCGGAGACCCAGTACTTC. Its translation is CASSSGPETQYF.

This clonotype was counted at least ten times. The chain combines TRBV7-2 with TRBJ2-3; a weak D match, TRBD2 (6 bases). The CDR3 extends over 13 amino acids. Trimming shortened V by 5 bases and J by 5 bases, and 11 bases separated the two germline ends. Germline lookup yields CDR1 SGHTA and CDR2 FQGNSA. The CDR3 DNA is TGTGCCAGCAGCATTAGCGGTGGAGATACGCAGTATTTT. Translation gives CASSISGGDTQYF. The whole variable domain, remainder taken from reference TRBV7-2 and TRBJ2-3, is GAGVSQSPSNKVTEKGKDVELRCDPISGHTALYWYRQSLGQGLEFLIYFQGNSAPDKSGLPSDRFSAERTGGSVSTLTIQRTQQEDSAVYLCASSISGGDTQYFGPGTRLTVL.

This clonotype came up a few times. J is TRBJ1-5 and V is TRBV7-3; TRBD1 aligns across 9 bases. Per germline, CDR1 SGHTA and CDR2 FQGTGA. V was pared by 5 bases and J by 2 bases, with 4 bases of the junction left unmatched. The CDR3 runs 15 residues. The CDR3 nucleotides read TGTGCCAGCAGCACGGGACAGGGCCGCAATCAGCCCCAGCATTTT. Translated, it gives CASSTGQGRNQPQHF.

There are many counts of this clonotype. In nucleotides, the CDR3 is TGTGCCAGCAGCTTGCCCTTTCGCTATGAGCAGTTCTTC. This sequence encodes CASSLPFRYEQFF. This chain links TRBV11-1 with TRBJ2-1, with D unresolved. The CDR3 length is 13 residues. V was shortened by 3 bases and J by 8 bases, with 11 bases between the two germline ends. Germline CDR1 and CDR2: SGHAT and FQDESV (reference sequence).

The chain has TRBV4-3 and TRBJ1-1; 7 bases agree with TRBD1. Trimming cost V 2 bases and J 0 bases; bases outside gene matches: 6. The CDR3 has 16 residues. CDR1 LGHNA and CDR2 YSLEER come from the germline V gene. CDR3 in amino acids: CASSQRTGQVNTEAFF. CDR3 nucleotide sequence: TGCGCCAGCAGCCAACGGACAGGCCAAGTGAACACTGAAGCTTTCTTT.

A few counts support this clonotype. The chain employs TRBV20-1 and TRBJ2-1; 10 bases align to TRBD2. The CDR3 consists of 18 residues. Germline V gene data show CDR1 as DFQATT and CDR2 as SNEGSKA (reference sequence). Germline trimming cut 1 base from V and 1 base from J; bases unmatched to any gene: 10. CDR3: CSARGRTSGPLSYNEQFF. DNA of the CDR3: TGCAGTGCTAGAGGGAGGACTAGCGGTCCTCTGTCCTACAATGAGCAGTTCTTC.

The CDR3 sequence: CASSFSLMNTEAFF. As DNA, the CDR3 is TGTGCCAGCAGCTTTTCCCTTATGAACACTGAAGCTTTCTTT. The rearrangement uses TRBV7-3 and TRBJ1-1, with D unresolved. CDR1 and CDR2 (germline): SGHTA, FQGTGA. This CDR3 spans 14 amino acids. Trimming pared 3 bases from V and 0 bases from J, leaving 8 bases between.

This clonotype was seen only a few times. The rearrangement joins TRBV5-1 to TRBJ2-3; TRBD2 is a possible D gene (6 bases). The germline V gene has CDR1 SGHRS and CDR2 YFSETQ. This CDR3 comprises 14 residues. Trimming stripped 2 bases from V and 5 bases from J, with 12 bases between. This CDR3 is CASSFWLGGDTQYF. In DNA, the CDR3 is TGCGCCAGCAGCTTCTGGCTCGGGGGAGATACGCAGTATTTT.

This clonotype was observed at least ten times. This chain uses TRBV12-3 or TRBV12-4 with TRBJ2-3; TRBD2 aligns across 11 bases. The ends lost 7 bases at V and 10 bases at J; junction bases unmatched: 13. This CDR3 has 15 residues. As DNA, the CDR3 is TGTGCCAGCACCATATCCGGACTAGCGGGTGTGGCGCAGTATTTT. Protein sequence: CASTISGLAGVAQYF.